The 30 T cell receptor beta chains given below trace back to one sample, sequenced in a study of blood T cell repertoires in COVID-19. Sequenced by immunoSEQ multiplex PCR; TCRdb stores in-frame clones only, minus some. The sample carries approximately 92,000 clones, around 85% recorded once. Sequencing was performed on peripheral blood. The source is a man over 45 with acute or convalescent COVID-19.

J is TRBJ1-2 and V is TRBV5-1; 7 bases fit TRBD1. V shed 4 bases and J 2 bases; nucleotides not matched to a gene: 5. The germline CDR1 and CDR2 sequences are SGHRS and YFSETQ. CDR3 length: 14 amino acids. DNA for the CDR3: TGCGCCAGCAGCAGCCCGGGACAGAACTATGGCTACACCTTC. It specifies CASSSPGQNYGYTF.

The count of this clone is one. This sequence joins TRBV4-2 and TRBJ2-1, with 8 bases lining up with TRBD2. The CDR3 contains 17 residues. V lost 0 bases, J lost 4 bases, and 8 bases stayed unmatched. Germline V gene sequence: CDR1 LGHNA, CDR2 YNFKEQ. The CDR3 loop reads CASSQDLTTSGYNEQFF. CDR3 bases: TGTGCCAGCAGCCAAGATCTAACCACTAGCGGATACAATGAGCAGTTCTTC.

This chain connects TRBV19 to TRBJ1-1, with D perhaps matching TRBD1 (6 bases). Between the trimmed V and J ends, which lost 10 bases and 5 bases, there was a span of 20 bases. In germline, CDR1 is LNHDA, CDR2 SQIVND (reference sequence). The CDR3 length is 14 residues. The CDR3 nucleotides read TGTGCCACTTCGGAGGGGGGGCGCGAAACTGAAGCTTTCTTT. Protein product: CATSEGGRETEAFF.

The chain joins TRBV10-3 to TRBJ2-7, with D maybe TRBD2 (6 bases). Germline loops: CDR1 ENHRY, CDR2 SYGVKD. The CDR3 runs 15 residues. Trimming took 2 bases from V and 3 from J, leaving 14 bases between them. In DNA form, the CDR3 reads TGTGCCATCAGTGAGCCAACGGCTAGCGACTACGAGCAGTACTTC. Translation gives CAISEPTASDYEQYF.

The V gene is TRBV14, the J gene TRBJ2-5, with TRBD2 identical over 7 bases. The CDR3 loop spans 16 amino acids. V shed 2 bases and J 2 bases; nucleotides not matched to a gene: 8. CDR1 and CDR2 (germline): SGHDN, FVKESK. The CDR3 DNA sequence: TGTGCCAGCAGCCAACTCTTATCGGGGGGACAAGAGACCCAGTACTTC. Translation gives CASSQLLSGGQETQYF.

This chain joins TRBV9 and TRBJ2-7; D is ambiguous. The V gene's germline CDR1 is SGDLS and CDR2 YYNGEE. Trimming stripped 0 bases from V and 5 bases from J, with 12 bases between. The CDR3 spans 14 residues. The CDR3 DNA reads as TGTGCCAGCAGCGTAGTGCCATCGATAGACGAGCAGTACTTC. Translating gives CASSVVPSIDEQYF.

V is TRBV28 and J is TRBJ2-1, with a tentative D call TRBD2 (6 bases). The CDR3 is 14 residues long. Germline V CDR1 and CDR2: MDHEN, SYDVKM. V was clipped by 10 bases and J by 9 bases, with 22 bases between them. CDR3 coding DNA: TGTGCCACCATGGGGGGACTCCCAAGCAGTGAGCAGTTCTTC. Its protein product is CATMGGLPSSEQFF.

This chain joins TRBV11-3 and TRBJ2-1, with 9 bases fitting TRBD2. This CDR3 spans 16 amino acids. With V trimmed by 4 bases and J by 1 base, 5 bases remained unmatched. Germline CDR1 SGHNT, CDR2 YENEEA. The CDR3 is CASSSPSGKSYNEQFF. The CDR3 nucleotides are TGTGCCAGCAGCTCCCCTAGCGGGAAGTCCTACAATGAGCAGTTCTTC.

The CDR3 DNA reads as TGTGCCAGCAGTTCCGGGACAGGCTCCTACAATGAGCAGTTCTTC. The encoded protein is CASSSGTGSYNEQFF. The chain recombines TRBV6-2 or TRBV6-3 with TRBJ2-1; TRBD1 agrees at 8 bases. This CDR3 region has 15 residues. The trim removed 4 bases at V and 0 bases at J, leaving 2 bases unmatched. The V gene's germline CDR1 is MNHEY and CDR2 SVGEGT.

The J gene is TRBJ2-1, the V gene TRBV5-1, with 14 bases that match TRBD2. Germline-derived CDR1 and CDR2 are SGHRS and YFSETQ. Trimming took 3 bases from V and 0 from J; bases not matched to a gene: 11. This CDR3 is 20 amino acids long. The DNA for the CDR3 is TGCGCCAGCAGCTCGTGGGGGACTAGCGGGAGTGGGAGCTCCTACAATGAGCAGTTCTTC. As protein: CASSSWGTSGSGSSYNEQFF.

This rearrangement joins TRBV5-8 to TRBJ2-4, with 9 bases lining up with TRBD1. With V trimmed by 1 base and J by 7 bases, 9 bases remained unmatched. Per the germline V gene, CDR1 is SGHTS and CDR2 is YDEGEE. The CDR3 contains 16 residues. The CDR3 DNA sequence: TGTGCCAGCAGCTTGCCGCAACAGGGGGCCGGGAACATTCAGTACTTC. Translation: CASSLPQQGAGNIQYF.

Only a few counts were recorded for this clone. CDR3 protein: CASSEETGFFNTEAFF. In DNA form, the CDR3 reads TGTGCCAGCAGTGAGGAGACAGGGTTTTTCAACACTGAAGCTTTCTTT. J is TRBJ1-1 and V is TRBV2; 7 bases align to TRBD1. The junction had 9 bases not matched to a gene; V was cut back by 3 bases and J by 2 bases. Germline CDR1 reads SNHLY; CDR2 reads FYNNEI. CDR3 length: 16 amino acids.

The gene calls are TRBV7-9 and TRBJ1-2; D call uncertain. CDR1 is SEHNR, CDR2 FQNEAQ, per germline (reference sequence). The CDR3 loop spans 13 amino acids. V lost 11 bases and J 0 bases, leaving 13 bases between the germline ends. CDR3 nucleotide sequence: TGTGCCTGCGAGCGCACCGCTAACTATGGCTACACCTTC. Protein: CACERTANYGYTF.

This chain joins TRBV6-4 and TRBJ1-6, with D perhaps TRBD1 (6 bases). The germline CDR1 and CDR2 sequences are MRHNA and SNTAGT. V lost 3 bases and J lost 8, with 8 bases in between. The length of the CDR3 is 13 residues. The CDR3, as DNA: TGTGCCAGCAGTGAACACAGGGATTCACCCCTCCACTTT. This codes for CASSEHRDSPLHF.

The chain combines TRBV27 with TRBJ2-7, with TRBD2 matching 7 bases. The CDR3 runs to 13 residues. V dropped 5 bases and J dropped 2; count of bases not matched to a gene: 3. The germline gives CDR1 MNHEY, CDR2 SMNVEV (reference sequence). CDR3 loop: CASSLGGTYEQYF. CDR3 coding DNA: TGTGCCAGCAGTCTCGGGGGGACCTACGAGCAGTACTTC.

The V and J genes are TRBV24-1 and TRBJ2-1; 9 positions match TRBD2. The germline V gene encodes CDR1 KGHDR and CDR2 SFDVKD. J gave up 0 bases and V 4 bases, and 3 bases lay outside the gene matches. The CDR3 extends over 16 amino acids. CDR3 DNA: TGTGCCACCAGTGAGGATAGCGGGAGCTCCTACAATGAGCAGTTCTTC. Amino acid sequence: CATSEDSGSSYNEQFF.

The gene calls are TRBV6-5 and TRBJ2-5; a weak D match, TRBD2 (6 bases). CDR3 length: 14 residues. CDR1 is MNHEY, CDR2 SVGAGI, per germline. Trimming pared 7 bases from V and 7 bases from J, leaving 19 bases between. CDR3 protein: CASTGRWGDGTQYF. CDR3 DNA: TGTGCCAGCACCGGACGTTGGGGGGACGGGACCCAGTACTTC.

This chain uses TRBV6-2 or TRBV6-3 with TRBJ2-7; 7 bases are shared with TRBD1. After removal of 5 bases from V and 6 bases from J, the junction contained 7 bases not matched to a gene. This CDR3 is built from 13 residues. Germline CDR1 reads MNHEY; CDR2 reads SVGEGT. Here the CDR3 reads CASSRITGVEQYF. CDR3 in DNA: TGTGCCAGCAGTCGCATTACAGGGGTCGAGCAGTACTTC.

V gene TRBV3-1 (or the pseudogene TRBV3-2) combines with J gene TRBJ1-1; TRBD1 matches at 7 bases. This CDR3 has 14 amino acids. V shed 2 bases and J 10 bases; nucleotides not matched to a gene: 10. Germline loops: CDR1 LGHDT, CDR2 YNNKEL (reference sequence). The CDR3 sequence is CASSQPTGTSGAFF. The CDR3 DNA follows: TGTGCCAGCAGCCAACCGACAGGGACTAGTGGAGCTTTCTTT.

V usage is TRBV28 and J usage is TRBJ1-3; TRBD1 agrees at 9 bases. The V gene end was trimmed by 5 bases and the J gene end by 0 bases; junction bases not matched to a gene: 5. The CDR3 contains 16 residues. In germline, CDR1 is MDHEN, CDR2 SYDVKM. The chain's CDR3 is CASSGGQGGSGNTIYF. The CDR3 DNA is TGTGCCAGCAGTGGGGGACAGGGAGGCTCTGGAAACACCATATATTTT.

The chain uses TRBV28 and TRBJ1-1, with 9 bases identical to TRBD1. Germline V gene lookup returns CDR1 MDHEN and CDR2 SYDVKM. The V and J ends lost 4 bases and 9 bases, in that order; junction bases with no gene match: 9. CDR3 length: 14 amino acids. Here the CDR3 DNA reads TGTGCCAGCAGTTATCCGGGACAGGGCAGGAAAGCTTTCTTT. It specifies CASSYPGQGRKAFF.

V gene TRBV28 combines with J gene TRBJ1-3; D call uncertain. CDR3 length: 15 amino acids. Looked up from germline, CDR1 is MDHEN and CDR2 is SYDVKM. Deletions cut 7 bases from V and 2 bases from J, with 15 bases between. CDR3 residues: CASTTSGVTGNTIYF. CDR3 nucleotides: TGTGCCAGCACCACTAGCGGAGTCACTGGAAACACCATATATTTT.

The rearrangement links TRBV7-8 to TRBJ1-5; D call uncertain. V was trimmed by 0 bases and J by 0 bases, leaving 3 bases between them. The CDR3 consists of 14 residues. Per the germline V gene, CDR1 is SGHVS and CDR2 is FQNEAQ. CDR3 in amino acids: CASSLAYSNQPQHF. The CDR3 DNA follows: TGTGCCAGCAGCTTAGCTTATAGCAATCAGCCCCAGCATTTT.

This clone has a handful of counts. The gene calls are TRBV5-4 and TRBJ1-1; no clear D gene. Germline CDR1 SGHNT, CDR2 YYREEE (reference sequence). The CDR3 extends over 13 amino acids. The V and J ends lost 4 bases and 1 base respectively, with 8 bases between them. As DNA, the CDR3 is TGTGCCAGCAGCAAGACTGCGAACACTGAAGCTTTCTTT. Translated, it gives CASSKTANTEAFF.

This clone was found once. The V gene is TRBV18, the J gene TRBJ1-6; D possibly corresponds to TRBD1 (5 bases). The CDR3 runs 15 residues. V was pared by 3 bases and J by 10 bases, with 16 bases between. Germline values: CDR1 KGHSH, CDR2 LQKENI. The CDR3 DNA reads TGTGCCAGCTCACCGTCAGCGGGGGAATACTCACCCCTCCACTTT. Protein sequence: CASSPSAGEYSPLHF.

The chain combines TRBV28 with TRBJ1-2, with a weak D call TRBD1 (5 bases). Germline CDR1 is MDHEN and CDR2 is SYDVKM. The CDR3 consists of 14 residues. V dropped 6 bases and J dropped 0 bases, with 11 bases sitting between them. The chain's CDR3 is CASSSSGSNYGYTF. For the CDR3, the DNA is TGTGCCAGCAGCTCCTCAGGGTCTAACTATGGCTACACCTTC.

The genes are TRBV5-4 and TRBJ1-6, with a possible D match to TRBD1 (6 bases). The CDR3 length is 16 residues. Looked up from germline, CDR1 is SGHNT and CDR2 is YYREEE (reference sequence). Trimming cost V 2 bases and J 0 bases, with 9 bases left between them. This CDR3 reads CASSFDRNSYNSPLHF. The CDR3 DNA is TGTGCCAGCAGCTTCGACAGGAACTCCTATAATTCACCCCTCCACTTT.

The chain joins TRBV2 to TRBJ2-4, with TRBD1 matching over 9 bases. Unmatched junction bases numbered 7, after V lost 4 bases and J lost 6 bases. Germline V lookup: CDR1 SNHLY, CDR2 FYNNEI. This CDR3 spans 15 amino acids. CDR3 amino acids: CASSVPGQGTNIQYF. DNA for the CDR3: TGTGCCAGCAGTGTCCCGGGACAGGGTACAAACATTCAGTACTTC.

The J gene is TRBJ1-1, the V gene TRBV7-2; 9 positions match TRBD1. The ends lost 2 bases at V and 10 bases at J; junction bases unmatched: 11. Looked up from germline, CDR1 is SGHTA and CDR2 is FQGNSA. CDR3 length: 15 amino acids. CDR3 region: CASSLSTGQGLAAFF. The CDR3 nucleotides are TGTGCCAGCAGCTTAAGTACCGGACAGGGGCTAGCAGCTTTCTTT.

V is TRBV7-2 and J is TRBJ1-2; 7 bases are shared with TRBD1. From germline, CDR1 is SGHTA and CDR2 FQGNSA. The ends lost 5 bases at V and 7 bases at J; junction bases unmatched: 7. The CDR3 sequence is 13 residues long. This chain's CDR3 is CASSRTGGRGYTF. DNA of the CDR3: TGTGCCAGCAGCCGGACAGGAGGGCGTGGCTACACCTTC.